The sequence of this T cell receptor (beta chain) was determined in a study of CD8 T cells in Susac syndrome. V lost 4 bases and J lost 3, with 7 bases in between. The germline CDR1 and CDR2 sequences are MGHRA and YSYEKL. CDR3 size: 13 residues. Random hexamers were used to reverse transcribe the RNA input (about 0.45 to 1 ug). TCR beta CDR3 was amplified by immunoSEQ covering 54 Vbeta and 13 Jbeta. TCRdb independently ran MiXCR on the immunoSEQ multiplex PCR reads; one entry per CDR3 protein. The sample carries approximately 140,000 distinct CDR3 sequences, over 75% recorded once. The authors carried out high-throughput sequencing of TCR beta. They applied it to CD8+ and CD4+ T cells obtained from blood.

The sample comprised CD8+ T cells from PBMCs. The V gene is TRBV4-1, the J gene TRBJ2-1; D remains ambiguous. This receptor was obtained from a human donor with multiple sclerosis. CDR3 protein: CASSLAFYNEQFF. The CDR3 DNA sequence: TGCGCCAGCAGCCTCGCATTCTACAATGAGCAGTTCTTC.